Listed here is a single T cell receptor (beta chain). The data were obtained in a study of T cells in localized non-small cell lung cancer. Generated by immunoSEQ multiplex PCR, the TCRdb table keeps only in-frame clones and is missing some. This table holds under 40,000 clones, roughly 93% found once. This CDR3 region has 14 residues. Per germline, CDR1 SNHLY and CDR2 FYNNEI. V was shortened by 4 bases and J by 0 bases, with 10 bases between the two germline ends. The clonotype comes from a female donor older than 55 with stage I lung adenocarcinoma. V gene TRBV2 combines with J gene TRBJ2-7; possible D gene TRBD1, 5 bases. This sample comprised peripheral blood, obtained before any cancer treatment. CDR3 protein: CASSGQRFSYEQYF. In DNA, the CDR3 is TGTGCCAGCAGTGGACAGCGATTCTCCTACGAGCAGTACTTC.